The source of this T cell receptor beta chain is a study of cytomegalovirus exposure and HLA in healthy donors. Study-wide results and caveats: Some TCR beta chains (roughly 160 of them) were listed as cytomegalovirus-associated.

V shed 4 bases, J shed 1 base, and the junction held 11 bases outside the gene matches. The CDR3 extends over 17 amino acids. The germline V gene encodes CDR1 SGHTS and CDR2 YDEGEE. In the PCR, 60 Vbeta and 13 Jbeta primers were used. Produced via immunoSEQ multiplex PCR; TCRdb's table is partial and in-frame only. The sample contains 100,000 to 150,000 clones, around three quarters of which appear only once. A word on this clone: Its antigen is not known.

This chain connects TRBV5-8 to TRBJ2-5; 9 positions match TRBD1. Sequenced sample: PBMCs. The clonotype originates from a woman aged 40 to 55 in good health and CMV-seronegative. CDR3 sequence reads: CASSLEGTGTIQETQYF. The CDR3 nucleotides are TGTGCCAGCAGCCTCGAGGGGACAGGGACGATCCAAGAGACCCAGTACTTC.